The next 30 T cell receptor beta chains were all read from a single sample in a study of T cell changes during pregnancy in multiple sclerosis. Profiling relied on immunoSEQ multiplex PCR, and the TCRdb table lists in-frame clones only, not all of them. The table records some 46,000 clones, more than 85% of them present only once. The sample was peripheral blood, taken in the third trimester of pregnancy. These receptor sequences come from a female donor with multiple sclerosis, enrolled in a pregnancy study.

The rearrangement uses TRBV19 and TRBJ1-5, with no clear D. The V and J ends lost 7 bases and 4 bases respectively, with 14 bases between them. Per the germline V gene, CDR1 is LNHDA and CDR2 is SQIVND (reference sequence). The CDR3 has 14 residues. The CDR3 DNA reads as TGTGCCAGTAAGGTACTTGAACAGAATCAGCCCCAGCATTTT. Protein sequence: CASKVLEQNQPQHF.

The genes are TRBV18 and TRBJ2-4; 8 bases are a match to TRBD1. The V gene end was trimmed by 5 bases and the J gene end by 0 bases; junction bases not matched to a gene: 3. There are 15 residues in the CDR3. CDR1 is KGHSH and CDR2 is LQKENI in the germline V gene. CDR3 in amino acids: CASSSDREAKNIQYF. CDR3 DNA sequence: TGTGCCAGCTCATCGGACAGGGAAGCCAAAAACATTCAGTACTTC.

The genes are TRBV6-1 and TRBJ2-1; D remains ambiguous. The germline V and J ends were trimmed by 2 bases and 2 bases, with 19 bases remaining between them. The CDR3 sequence is 18 residues long. Germline CDR1 and CDR2: MNHNS and SASEGT. The chain's CDR3 is CASSEFSIDMSAYNEQFF. In DNA, the CDR3 is TGTGCCAGCAGTGAATTCTCGATCGACATGAGTGCCTACAATGAGCAGTTCTTC.

This sequence joins TRBV14 and TRBJ1-1; possibly TRBD1 for D (6 bases). Germline V lookup: CDR1 SGHDN, CDR2 FVKESK. The CDR3 covers 14 residues. V was shortened by 6 bases and J by 2 bases, with 13 bases between the two germline ends. The CDR3 DNA sequence: TGTGCCAGCAGTCTACCAGGGGTAAACACTGAAGCTTTCTTT. It codes for CASSLPGVNTEAFF.

This clone was seen just once. J is TRBJ2-1 and V is TRBV27; D is undetermined. In germline, CDR1 is MNHEY, CDR2 SMNVEV (reference sequence). The CDR3 has 14 amino acids. V lost 4 bases and J 7 bases, leaving 14 bases between the germline ends. The CDR3 region is CASSYASPGNEQFF. CDR3 DNA: TGTGCCAGCAGTTATGCCTCTCCGGGTAATGAGCAGTTCTTC.

The rearrangement links TRBV6-5 to TRBJ1-5; maybe TRBD1 (5 bases). Germline V CDR1 and CDR2: MNHEY, SVGAGI. The CDR3 has 13 residues. The V and J ends lost 6 bases and 7 bases respectively, with 13 bases between them. In DNA, the CDR3 is TGTGCCAGCAGCCAGGGATCCGCGCAGCCCCAGCATTTT. It encodes CASSQGSAQPQHF.

In DNA form, the CDR3 reads TGCGCCAGCAGCCAAGAAGGGGGCTTCGGGGAGCTGTTTTTT. Translating gives CASSQEGGFGELFF. This rearrangement joins TRBV4-3 to TRBJ2-2, with 7 bases lining up with TRBD1. V shed 0 bases and J 7 bases; nucleotides not matched to a gene: 2. The CDR3 has 14 residues. The germline CDR1 and CDR2 sequences are LGHNA and YSLEER.

The V gene is TRBV19, the J gene TRBJ1-1; D remains ambiguous. Germline-derived CDR1 and CDR2 are LNHDA and SQIVND (reference sequence). The V end was cut by 7 bases, the J end by 0 bases, with 15 bases between. This CDR3 contains 15 residues. The CDR3 sequence: CASNQQRDLNTEAFF. The CDR3 DNA sequence: TGTGCCAGTAACCAACAGAGAGATTTGAACACTGAAGCTTTCTTT. The full variable domain, its missing parts supplied by reference TRBV19 and TRBJ1-1, is DGGITQSPKYLFRKEGQNVTLSCEQNLNHDAMYWYRQDPGQGLRLIYYSQIVNDFQKGDIAEGYSVSREKKESFPLTVTSAQKNPTAFYLCASNQQRDLNTEAFFGQGTRLTVV.

The CDR3 coding sequence is TGCGCCAGCAGCCAATTAGCGGGAAGAGACAATGAGCAGTTCTTC. This encodes CASSQLAGRDNEQFF. The J gene is TRBJ2-1, the V gene TRBV4-3, with TRBD2 matching over 8 bases. V lost 2 bases to trimming and J lost 5 bases; unmatched junction nucleotides: 5. Germline CDR1 is LGHNA and CDR2 is YSLEER. The CDR3 loop spans 15 amino acids.

This sequence joins TRBV19 and TRBJ1-1; D is perhaps TRBD1 (6 bases). CDR1 LNHDA and CDR2 SQIVND come from the germline V gene (reference sequence). The CDR3 runs 14 residues. V lost 6 bases, J lost 10 bases, and 21 bases lay in between. Here the CDR3 DNA reads TGTGCCAGTAGACCCACGGGGGGCCCCGTTCGAGCTTTCTTT. Encoded protein: CASRPTGGPVRAFF.

The gene calls are TRBV28 and TRBJ2-3, with D perhaps matching TRBD1 (6 bases). Germline CDR1 reads MDHEN; CDR2 reads SYDVKM. V was trimmed by 5 bases and J by 1 base, leaving 16 bases between them. CDR3 length equals 16 residues. The CDR3 DNA sequence: TGTGCCAGCAGTCCCCGAACAGGGACCGGCACAGATACGCAGTATTTT. This sequence encodes CASSPRTGTGTDTQYF.

This clone was observed once. V gene TRBV13 combines with J gene TRBJ1-1; no clear D gene. Germline V gene data show CDR1 as PRHDT and CDR2 as FYEKMQ (reference sequence). The CDR3 contains 14 residues. V dropped 1 base and J dropped 1 base, with 7 bases sitting between them. The CDR3 nucleotides read TGTGCCAGCAGCTTAGAAACAGAGAACACTGAAGCTTTCTTT. Amino acids: CASSLETENTEAFF.

The rearrangement links TRBV30 to TRBJ2-5; TRBD1 agrees at 9 bases. J was trimmed by 4 bases and V by 2 bases; bases with no gene match: 5. The CDR3 runs 14 residues. Per the germline V gene, CDR1 is GTSNPN and CDR2 is SVGIG (reference sequence). CDR3 amino acids: CAWSPNRGRETQYF. The CDR3 DNA sequence: TGTGCCTGGAGTCCGAACAGGGGGCGAGAGACCCAGTACTTC.

This clone occurred once. J is TRBJ2-7 and V is TRBV7-9, with TRBD2 matching 8 bases. With V trimmed by 6 bases and J by 1 base, 8 bases remained unmatched. CDR1 and CDR2 (germline): SEHNR, FQNEAQ (reference sequence). The CDR3 is made up of 15 amino acids. CDR3 amino acids: CASRGSGSPSYEQYF. CDR3 DNA: TGTGCCAGCAGAGGGAGCGGGAGCCCATCCTACGAGCAGTACTTC.

This chain links TRBV25-1 with TRBJ2-3, with 8 bases matching TRBD1. The CDR3 covers 15 residues. Trimming took 5 bases from V and 0 from J; bases not matched to a gene: 4. Germline V lookup: CDR1 MGHDK, CDR2 SYGVNS. The CDR3 loop reads CASSKQGASTDTQYF. The CDR3 region has the DNA TGTGCCAGCAGTAAGCAGGGGGCTAGCACAGATACGCAGTATTTT.

The rearrangement links TRBV6-4 to TRBJ2-2; D not resolved. V gave up 6 bases and J gave up 0 bases, with 8 bases separating them. The CDR3 runs to 14 residues. Germline V gene lookup returns CDR1 MRHNA and CDR2 SNTAGT. In DNA form, the CDR3 reads TGTGCCAGCAGCCAAACAGCGAACACCGGGGAGCTGTTTTTT. Translation gives CASSQTANTGELFF.

This sequence joins TRBV29-1 and TRBJ1-1, with D possibly TRBD1 on 6 matching bases. The germline V and J ends were trimmed by 6 bases and 7 bases, with 12 bases remaining between them. Germline CDR1 reads SQVTM; CDR2 reads ANQGSEA. The CDR3 has 11 amino acids. As DNA, the CDR3 is TGCAGCGTCCCGGACAGCCATGAAGCTTTCTTT. This gives the protein CSVPDSHEAFF.

CDR3 bases: TGCGCCAGCAGCCCCGGGACAAGCTCTGGAAACACCATATATTTT. Translation gives CASSPGTSSGNTIYF. The chain couples TRBV5-1 to TRBJ1-3; D perhaps matches TRBD1 (6 bases). CDR1 is SGHRS and CDR2 is YFSETQ in the germline V gene. Trimming took off 4 bases at V and 0 bases at J, with 11 bases between the two ends. This CDR3 is built from 15 residues.

The rearrangement links TRBV30 to TRBJ2-1, with 9 bases aligning to TRBD2. V gave up 2 bases and J gave up 7 bases; unmatched junction bases: 9. The germline V gene has CDR1 GTSNPN and CDR2 SVGIG (reference sequence). The CDR3 contains 15 residues. For the CDR3, the DNA is TGTGCCTGGAGTCGTAGCGGGAGCTTGAGGAATGAGCAGTTCTTC. Protein: CAWSRSGSLRNEQFF.

A single count supports this clone. This chain joins TRBV4-1 and TRBJ2-7, with 10 bases matching TRBD1. The CDR3 covers 15 residues. The J segment lost 5 bases and the V segment lost 8 bases, leaving 12 bases of the junction unmatched. Germline assignment: CDR1 MGHRA and CDR2 YSYEKL. The CDR3 region has the DNA TGCGCCAGCGGCTCATACCGGGACAGGGGCAACGAGCAGTACTTC. Amino acid sequence: CASGSYRDRGNEQYF.

The rearrangement joins TRBV5-1 to TRBJ2-1; TRBD1 agrees at 9 bases. Germline lookup yields CDR1 SGHRS and CDR2 YFSETQ. V shed 3 bases, J shed 5 bases, and the junction held 6 bases outside the gene matches. The CDR3 consists of 15 residues. The CDR3 spells CASSSGTGLNNEQFF. The CDR3 DNA follows: TGCGCCAGCAGCTCCGGGACAGGGCTAAACAATGAGCAGTTCTTC.

This sequence joins TRBV12-5 and TRBJ2-3; D is perhaps TRBD2 (6 bases). The CDR3 runs 14 residues. In germline, CDR1 is LGHNT, CDR2 FRNRAP. Trimming removed 5 bases at V and 7 bases at J, with 16 bases between. This CDR3 is CASGLPREPNTQYF. The CDR3 DNA reads TGTGCTAGTGGTCTCCCTCGGGAGCCCAATACGCAGTATTTT.

V is TRBV27 and J is TRBJ1-3; D is uncertain. Between the trimmed V and J ends, which lost 1 base and 0 bases, there was a span of 13 bases. There are 17 residues in the CDR3. CDR1 MNHEY and CDR2 SMNVEV come from the germline V gene (reference sequence). The CDR3 bases are TGTGCCAGCAGTTTATATCCGGCCGGGAGCTCTGGAAACACCATATATTTT. Its protein is CASSLYPAGSSGNTIYF.

The rearrangement joins TRBV27 to TRBJ2-7; 11 nucleotides align to TRBD2. V lost 7 bases and J lost 1; bases outside the gene matches: 6. The germline V gene has CDR1 MNHEY and CDR2 SMNVEV (reference sequence). The CDR3 has 15 residues. CDR3 bases: TGTGCCAGCAAACCGGGACTAGCGGCATCCTACGAGCAGTACTTC. Encoded protein: CASKPGLAASYEQYF.

This rearrangement joins TRBV28 to TRBJ1-2; no definite D call. Germline V gene sequence: CDR1 MDHEN, CDR2 SYDVKM. There are 16 residues in the CDR3. The V end lost 3 bases, the J end lost 0 bases, and 14 bases lay between the germline ends. CDR3 nucleotides: TGTGCCAGCAGTTTCACCCCTGACATCCCTAACTATGGCTACACCTTC. It is translated as CASSFTPDIPNYGYTF.

The chain couples TRBV18 to TRBJ2-5, with 8 nucleotides matching TRBD1. The CDR3 contains 13 residues. Germline V gene lookup returns CDR1 KGHSH and CDR2 LQKENI. J gave up 5 bases and V 3 bases, and 2 bases lay outside the gene matches. The CDR3, as DNA: TGTGCCAGCTCACCCACAGGGGGGGAGACCCAGTACTTC. This translates into CASSPTGGETQYF.

This chain connects TRBV2 to TRBJ2-7; TRBD1 agrees at 10 bases. The CDR3 length is 16 residues. J was trimmed by 0 bases and V by 7 bases; bases with no gene match: 9. The germline V gene encodes CDR1 SNHLY and CDR2 FYNNEI. In nucleotides, the CDR3 is TGTGCCAGCAATCCTGACAGGGGGCCGAGCTCCTACGAGCAGTACTTC. The encoded protein is CASNPDRGPSSYEQYF.

This clone appeared once. The J gene is TRBJ2-1, the V gene TRBV5-6, with unresolved D. Trimming took 3 bases from V and 8 from J, leaving 12 bases between them. The CDR3 runs to 13 residues. Germline-derived CDR1 and CDR2 are SGHDT and YYEEEE. The CDR3 DNA follows: TGTGCCAGCAGCTGGGCAGAGCTTGATGAGCAGTTCTTC. This codes for CASSWAELDEQFF.

This clone was counted once. This rearrangement joins TRBV27 to TRBJ2-7; perhaps TRBD2 as D (6 bases). Between the trimmed V and J ends, which lost 4 bases and 3 bases, there was a span of 10 bases. The V gene's germline CDR1 is MNHEY and CDR2 SMNVEV (reference sequence). The CDR3 totals 13 residues. The CDR3 nucleotides are TGTGCCAGCAGTTCCGGGAGTCTCTACGAGCAGTACTTC. It codes for CASSSGSLYEQYF.

This clone came up once. This rearrangement joins TRBV7-6 to TRBJ2-4, with 7 nucleotides matching TRBD1. Trimming at V came to 3 bases and at J to 5 bases, leaving 1 base not matched to a gene. Germline lookup yields CDR1 SGHVS and CDR2 FNYEAQ. The CDR3 has 13 residues. CDR3 sequence: CASSLGQQNIQYF. In nucleotides, the CDR3 is TGTGCCAGCAGCTTGGGACAGCAAAACATTCAGTACTTC.